This T cell receptor beta chain is drawn from a study of shared T cell receptors in the human thymus. The CDR3 is made up of 12 amino acids. CDR1 and CDR2 (germline): SGDLS, YYNGEE. The germline V and J ends were trimmed by 0 bases and 8 bases, with 6 bases remaining between them. The table came from immunoSEQ multiplex PCR; TCRdb's copy has only in-frame clones and leaves some out. In the table there are 500,000 to 850,000 clones, around 87% of which are singletons. These data were also reused for a study on human thymus T cells. As that study records: Healthy Finnish infants undergoing corrective surgery for congenital heart defects were the donors. During corrective heart surgery, resections were taken, and the thymus tissue came from them. Thymic and blood repertoires seemed to show skewed V and J gene use.

What was sequenced was thymocytes. This receptor was obtained from a boy younger than two with a congenital heart defect. The V gene is TRBV9, the J gene TRBJ2-1; the D is unclear. The DNA for the CDR3 is TGTGCCAGCAGCGTAGGTGGGCATGAGCAGTTCTTC. This gives the protein CASSVGGHEQFF.